This T cell receptor (beta chain) comes out of a study of blood T cell repertoires in COVID-19. Across the study: The United States, Italy and Spain were the sources of the acute and convalescent COVID-19 samples.

Trimming left V 3 bases short and J 0 bases short, with 8 bases between. The CDR3 covers 14 residues. Germline lookup yields CDR1 GTSNPN and CDR2 SVGIG (reference sequence). Study processing details: Reference gene primer amplification gave nucleated cell count estimates. Here immunoSEQ multiplex PCR was the method, and the copy in TCRdb shows in-frame clones only, minus some. Clone size and V and J calls were adopted from that table, with D and trimming inferred from the DNA. Seen here are some 300,000 clones, around 91% observed once, and the top ten hold 8% to 10%. Comment on this clone: Other nucleotide sequences from this sample produce the same CDR3.

Residents of about two dozen US areas, aged roughly 18 to 90 years, made up the participants. The sample consisted of PBMCs or T cells enriched from blood (not recorded which). V gene TRBV30 combines with J gene TRBJ2-2; TRBD2 might be the D (6 bases). The source of this sequence is a woman aged 40 to 50 who had recovered from COVID-19. The CDR3 sequence: CAWRRLANTGELFF. The CDR3 coding sequence is TGTGCCTGGAGGAGACTAGCGAACACCGGGGAGCTGTTTTTT. The whole variable domain, remainder taken from reference TRBV30 and TRBJ2-2, is SQTIHQWPATLVQPVGSPLSLECTVEGTSNPNLYWYRQAAGRGLQLLFYSVGIGQISSEVPQNLSASRPQDRQFILSSKKLLLSDSGFYLCAWRRLANTGELFFGEGSRLTVL.